This TCR beta chain was found in a study of cytomegalovirus exposure and HLA in healthy donors. Between the trimmed V and J ends, which lost 3 bases and 1 base, there was a span of 7 bases. CDR1 SGHRS and CDR2 YFSETQ come from the germline V gene. The CDR3 has 13 amino acids. This clone was seen a few times. Primers included in the PCR were 60 Vbeta and 13 Jbeta primers. Clones were read by immunoSEQ multiplex PCR, and TCRdb kept only the in-frame ones, dropping some. The sample holds some 220,000 clones, approximately 82% seen once. This rearrangement joins TRBV5-1 to TRBJ1-1; D uncertain. Material: PBMCs. The sequence was obtained from a woman aged 40 to 50 in good health and CMV-seronegative. The CDR3 reads CASSSQTNTEAFF. The CDR3 coding sequence is TGCGCCAGCAGCTCACAGACGAACACTGAAGCTTTCTTT.